The 9 T cell receptor beta chains presented below share a single source sample, sequenced in a study of kidney transplant recipient with SARS-CoV-2 infection. A single record per CDR3 protein comes from TCRdb applying MiXCR to the reads. The sample has under 300,000 distinct CDR3 sequences, around 30% seen once. Sample: a blood sample, taken at baseline and between days 110 and 120 from a kidney transplant recipient. The receptors derive from a male patient between 25 and 40 years old who had COVID-19 and was a kidney transplant recipient. Some T cells may originate from the graft donor.

Many counts were recorded for this clonotype. V and J are TRBV6-5 and TRBJ1-3; D might be TRBD1 (5 bases). There are 15 residues in the CDR3. Between the trimmed V and J ends, which lost 5 bases and 8 bases, there was a span of 19 bases. Germline V gene data show CDR1 as MNHEY and CDR2 as SVGAGI. As DNA, the CDR3 is TGTGCCAGCAGTGAGGGCGGGGGAAGCTCTCACACCATATATTTT. The encoded protein is CASSEGGGSSHTIYF.

This clonotype has at least ten counts. The chain couples TRBV6-2 or TRBV6-3 to TRBJ1-6; D remains ambiguous. The V end was cut by 7 bases, the J end by 10 bases, with 17 bases between. Germline-derived CDR1 and CDR2 are MNHEY and SVGEGT. CDR3 length equals 14 residues. The CDR3 DNA follows: TGTGCCAGCAACCCCGCTGGGAGGGAATCACCCCTCCACTTT. Protein sequence: CASNPAGRESPLHF.

The sample holds many counts of this clonotype. In DNA, the CDR3 is TGTGCCAGCAGCCCCAGGGAAACAGATACGCAGTATTTT. Translating gives CASSPRETDTQYF. This rearrangement joins TRBV6-4 to TRBJ2-3; maybe TRBD1 (5 bases). Per germline, CDR1 MRHNA and CDR2 SNTAGT. The CDR3 contains 13 residues. Trimming removed 6 bases at V and 3 bases at J, with 10 bases between.

About this clonotype itself: With a much larger clone just one base away, this may be a read error. V and J are TRBV19 and TRBJ1-5; D unresolved. CDR3 size: 15 residues. With 7 bases removed from V and 3 bases from J, the gap between germline ends came to 16 bases. Germline CDR1 reads LNHDA; CDR2 reads SQIVND (reference sequence). CDR3 loop: CASKLRQSINQPQHF. The CDR3 DNA follows: TGTGCCAGTAAACTTCGGCAATCGATCAATCAGCCCCAGCATTTT.

Notes on this clonotype: Possible read error: a much larger clone is one base away. V usage is TRBV19 and J usage is TRBJ2-7; TRBD2 aligns across 14 bases. CDR3 size: 15 residues. Unmatched junction bases numbered 10, after V lost 6 bases and J lost 9 bases. Germline CDR1 LNHDA, CDR2 SQIVND (reference sequence). CDR3 DNA sequence: TGTGCCAGTAGACCCTCCGGGACTAGCGGGAGCGGGCAGTACTTC. Its protein is CASRPSGTSGSGQYF. Full variable domain (remainder filled in from reference TRBV19 and TRBJ2-7): DGGITQSPKYLFRKEGQNVTLSCEQNLNHDAMYWYRQDPGQGLRLIYYSQIVNDFQKGDIAEGYSVSREKKESFPLTVTSAQKNPTAFYLCASRPSGTSGSGQYFGPGTRLTVT.

The V and J genes are TRBV7-3 and TRBJ2-3; the match to TRBD2 covers 9 bases. Germline CDR1 and CDR2: SGHTA and FQGTGA. The V segment lost 4 bases and the J segment 4 bases; nucleotides outside the gene matches: 6. The CDR3 runs to 15 residues. CDR3 protein: CASSYNSGSADTQYF. CDR3 nucleotide sequence: TGTGCCAGCAGCTATAATAGCGGGAGTGCAGATACGCAGTATTTT.

Ten or more counts support this clonotype. The V and J genes are TRBV19 and TRBJ1-2; D may be TRBD1 (5 bases). Germline V CDR1 and CDR2: LNHDA, SQIVND (reference sequence). The CDR3 is 15 residues long. The V end lost 4 bases, the J end lost 8 bases, and 20 bases lay between the germline ends. In DNA form, the CDR3 reads TGTGCCAGTAGTACCCAGACAGATTCCCAGAGGGGCTACACCTTC. Its translation: CASSTQTDSQRGYTF.

This clonotype occurred many times. The chain links TRBV27 to TRBJ2-7; possibly TRBD1 for D (6 bases). This CDR3 has 12 residues. The V gene's germline CDR1 is MNHEY and CDR2 SMNVEV (reference sequence). Trimming took off 5 bases at V and 6 bases at J, with 11 bases between the two ends. For the CDR3, the DNA is TGTGCCAGCAGTCCCTCCAGGGGCGAGCAGTACTTC. It specifies CASSPSRGEQYF.

This clonotype was observed a few times. The chain recombines TRBV23-1 with TRBJ1-5; possibly TRBD1 for D (6 bases). TRBV23-1 has ORF status, its function being uncertain. The CDR3 is 16 amino acids. With 2 bases removed from V and 0 bases from J, the gap between germline ends came to 11 bases. The CDR3 DNA is TGCGCCAGCAGTCAACGAACAGGGATTAGCAATCAGCCCCAGCATTTT. Its translation: CASSQRTGISNQPQHF.